This T cell receptor beta chain was found in a study of blood T cell repertoires in COVID-19. Study details: The samples span acute and convalescent COVID-19 from the United States, Italy and Spain. Sources were T cells, B-cell-depleted T cells, or PBMCs; the material itself was cDNA or gDNA.

In germline, CDR1 is SNHLY, CDR2 FYNNEI. The CDR3 contains 13 residues. Trimming cost V 4 bases and J 5 bases, with 11 bases left between them. In the original analysis: Using reference gene primer amplification, nucleated cell counts were estimated. Clones were sequenced by immunoSEQ multiplex PCR, and TCRdb holds only the in-frame ones, with some missing. That table is the source of V, J and clone size, and D and trimming were worked out from the DNA. This table holds roughly 200,000 clones, around 83% found once. The sequenced sample was peripheral blood. This chain joins TRBV2 and TRBJ1-1, with D unresolved. This sequence was found in a man between 40 and 49 years old with active or convalescent COVID-19. The CDR3 bases are TGTGCCAGCAGTGGAACCTTAGAGACTGAAGCTTTCTTT. It is translated as CASSGTLETEAFF.